Presented here are 23 T cell receptor beta chains from one specimen sequenced in a study of T cell responses to AZD1222 COVID-19 vaccine (dated by TCRdb to about 2021). Library method: the immunoSEQ multiplex PCR assay. TCRdb re-hosts the immuneACCESS table, in-frame sequences only. Its copies lack some clones; in the studies checked, an unresolved V gene accounts for under half of them, and the cause for the rest is not known. The sample profile shows 150,000 to 200,000 clones; just over 90% of them were found once. The top ten constitute 2.6% of the sample. The time point tag for this specimen amounts to: baseline before first vaccination. Sequencing was performed on peripheral blood, taken on day 0 of AZD1222 vaccination. Receptor source: an adult in good health.

This chain uses TRBV6-5 with TRBJ1-2, with 8 positions matching TRBD1. This CDR3 has 13 residues. V dropped 2 bases and J dropped 8; count of bases not matched to a gene: 4. Germline-derived CDR1 and CDR2 are MNHEY and SVGAGI. Here the CDR3 reads CASSYGQGGGYTF. The DNA of the CDR3 is TGTGCCAGCAGTTACGGACAGGGCGGAGGCTACACCTTC.

In its sample, this clone was seen once. The gene calls are TRBV5-1 and TRBJ2-3; D is possibly TRBD1 or TRBD2 (6 bases each). CDR1 is SGHRS and CDR2 is YFSETQ in the germline V gene. CDR3 size: 16 residues. The V gene lost 0 bases and the J gene lost 1 base, with 12 bases spanning the gap. This CDR3 is CASSLVGGRRTDTQYF. CDR3 bases: TGCGCCAGCAGCTTGGTGGGGGGCAGGCGCACAGATACGCAGTATTTT.

The J gene is TRBJ2-1, the V gene TRBV6-2 or TRBV6-3; 8 bases are shared with TRBD2. The trim removed 4 bases at V and 9 bases at J, leaving 8 bases unmatched. There are 14 residues in the CDR3. Germline CDR1 reads MNHEY; CDR2 reads SVGEGT. CDR3 residues: CASSSMVAGFEQFF. CDR3 sequence (DNA): TGTGCCAGCAGTTCTATGGTAGCGGGATTTGAGCAGTTCTTC.

In this sample, this clone turned up a few times. The CDR3 ends on some other residue instead of the conserved phenylalanine or tryptophan, so this is likely a read error. The limits of the CDR3 on the DNA are not certain, so only TCRdb's listed CDR3 is given. CDR3: CASSSRLV. V gene TRBV6-9 combines with J gene TRBJ1-4. Per the germline V gene, CDR1 is MNHGY and CDR2 is SVAAGI. Ends included, the CDR3 has 8 residues.

This chain links TRBV13 with TRBJ1-1; no clear D gene. The CDR3 runs 15 residues. Germline V gene lookup returns CDR1 PRHDT and CDR2 FYEKMQ (reference sequence). V was pared by 5 bases and J by 0 bases, with 13 bases between. CDR3 bases: TGTGCCAGCAGCCCATCCACAGATATGAACACTGAAGCTTTCTTT. Translating gives CASSPSTDMNTEAFF.

The CDR3 region is CASSYGYTIYF. The CDR3 DNA sequence: TGTGCCAGCAGTTACGGATACACCATATATTTT. The rearrangement joins TRBV6-5 to TRBJ1-3; D not resolved. The CDR3 extends over 11 amino acids. CDR1 and CDR2 from the germline V gene are MNHEY and SVGAGI. V was trimmed by 2 bases and J by 8 bases, leaving 4 bases between them.

The chain recombines TRBV7-2 with TRBJ1-1; D may be TRBD1 (6 bases). V lost 2 bases and J 6 bases, leaving 16 bases between the germline ends. This CDR3 region has 15 residues. Germline CDR1 reads SGHTA; CDR2 reads FQGNSA. The CDR3 reads CASSLRGDRTAEAFF. CDR3 DNA: TGTGCCAGCAGCTTAAGGGGGGACCGGACGGCTGAAGCTTTCTTT.

A single count supports this clone. The rearrangement links TRBV6-1 to TRBJ1-3; a weak D match, TRBD1 (6 bases). Trimming took 2 bases from V and 0 from J, leaving 11 bases between them. This CDR3 has 16 amino acids. Per the germline V gene, CDR1 is MNHNS and CDR2 is SASEGT. The CDR3 loop reads CASSETTGASGNTIYF. CDR3 nucleotide sequence: TGTGCCAGCAGTGAAACGACAGGAGCCTCTGGAAACACCATATATTTT.

This chain uses TRBV24-1 with TRBJ2-1; 11 nucleotides align to TRBD1. CDR3 length: 14 amino acids. Germline CDR1 reads KGHDR; CDR2 reads SFDVKD. The V gene end was trimmed by 4 bases and the J gene end by 6 bases; junction bases not matched to a gene: 1. CDR3: CATSEGTGGNEQFF. The DNA of the CDR3 is TGTGCCACCAGTGAGGGGACAGGGGGCAATGAGCAGTTCTTC.

A few counts support this clone. The chain employs TRBV4-2 and TRBJ2-3, with TRBD2 as a possible D gene (6 bases). Germline lookup yields CDR1 LGHNA and CDR2 YNFKEQ. The length of the CDR3 is 16 residues. Trimming removed 0 bases from V and 3 bases from J, with 13 bases in between. For the CDR3, the DNA is TGTGCCAGCAGCCAAGAGGCGGCGGGACCGACAGATACGCAGTATTTT. This codes for CASSQEAAGPTDTQYF.

This clone has only one observation. The rearrangement uses TRBV7-9 and TRBJ2-2; D is undetermined. V was pared by 2 bases and J by 7 bases, with 8 bases between. The CDR3 runs to 13 residues. The germline V gene has CDR1 SEHNR and CDR2 FQNEAQ (reference sequence). CDR3 protein: CASSLNGVGELFF. The CDR3 DNA reads TGTGCCAGCAGCTTAAATGGGGTCGGGGAGCTGTTTTTT.

The chain uses TRBV5-1 and TRBJ2-1, with 7 bases lining up with TRBD1. The V segment lost 4 bases and the J segment 2 bases; nucleotides outside the gene matches: 12. Germline CDR1 SGHRS, CDR2 YFSETQ. This CDR3 is 17 amino acids long. The CDR3 loop reads CASSGGSRDSAYNEQFF. DNA of the CDR3: TGCGCCAGCAGCGGGGGAAGCCGGGACAGTGCCTACAATGAGCAGTTCTTC.

This clone was seen only once. The CDR3 bases are TGTGCCAGCAGTCCTACCGCAACTAATGAAAAACTGTTTTTT. Residues: CASSPTATNEKLFF. V gene TRBV6-5 combines with J gene TRBJ1-4; D not resolved. V was shortened by 5 bases and J by 0 bases, with 7 bases between the two germline ends. CDR3 length: 14 residues. In germline, CDR1 is MNHEY, CDR2 SVGAGI.

V gene TRBV11-2 combines with J gene TRBJ2-3; no clear D. V lost 2 bases to trimming and J lost 0 bases, with 9 bases between them. Germline-derived CDR1 and CDR2 are SGHAT and FQNNGV. This CDR3 spans 15 amino acids. CDR3 bases: TGTGCCAGCAGCTTATCCCCCCAGAGCACAGATACGCAGTATTTT. Translated: CASSLSPQSTDTQYF.

The chain has TRBV19 and TRBJ2-3; 15 nucleotides agree with TRBD2. The CDR3 spans 19 residues. V lost 5 bases to trimming and J lost 0 bases; unmatched junction nucleotides: 9. CDR1 and CDR2 (germline): LNHDA, SQIVND (reference sequence). The chain's CDR3 is CASSLQRTSGRASTDTQYF. The DNA for the CDR3 is TGTGCCAGTAGTCTCCAGAGGACTAGCGGGAGGGCTAGCACAGATACGCAGTATTTT.

The rearrangement links TRBV5-1 to TRBJ2-1, with D uncertain. Germline-derived CDR1 and CDR2 are SGHRS and YFSETQ. Trimming left V 3 bases short and J 0 bases short, with 13 bases between. The CDR3 runs to 16 residues. The CDR3 DNA is TGCGCCAGCAGCTCAAATGAAGCAGGCTCCTACAATGAGCAGTTCTTC. This codes for CASSSNEAGSYNEQFF. The full variable domain, with the rest looked up from reference TRBV5-1 and TRBJ2-1, is KAGVTQTPRYLIKTRGQQVTLSCSPISGHRSVSWYQQTPGQGLQFLFEYFSETQRNKGNFPGRFSGRQFSNSRSEMNVSTLELGDSALYLCASSSNEAGSYNEQFFGPGTRLTVL.

The genes are TRBV6-5 and TRBJ2-5, with 8 bases lining up with TRBD1. The germline gives CDR1 MNHEY, CDR2 SVGAGI. The V gene end was trimmed by 2 bases and the J gene end by 2 bases; junction bases not matched to a gene: 7. The CDR3 runs to 16 residues. The CDR3: CASSYVRDRSQETQYF. For the CDR3, the DNA is TGTGCCAGCAGTTACGTCCGGGACAGGTCTCAAGAGACCCAGTACTTC.

The rearrangement links TRBV27 to TRBJ2-2; 10 bases agree with TRBD1. Per the germline V gene, CDR1 is MNHEY and CDR2 is SMNVEV (reference sequence). There are 21 residues in the CDR3. Germline trimming cut 0 bases from V and 6 bases from J; bases unmatched to any gene: 19. Here the CDR3 DNA reads TGTGCCAGCAGTTTATCGTCTCGATATTACAGGGACAGGGGTTATTCCGGGGAGCTGTTTTTT. Its protein is CASSLSSRYYRDRGYSGELFF.

The chain couples TRBV5-7 to TRBJ2-2; 9 positions agree with TRBD1. Being an ORF, TRBV5-7 has a function that is uncertain. The CDR3 is 17 amino acids. The trim removed 10 bases at V and 4 bases at J, leaving 17 bases unmatched. The CDR3, as DNA: TGTGCCTACATTTGGGAGAAAGGGGACAGGGCCACCGGGGAGCTGTTTTTT. Its protein is CAYIWEKGDRATGELFF.

The chain combines TRBV27 with TRBJ2-7; 8 nucleotides match TRBD1. CDR1 MNHEY and CDR2 SMNVEV come from the germline V gene (reference sequence). The CDR3 covers 13 residues. V gave up 7 bases and J gave up 5 bases; unmatched junction bases: 7. The CDR3 protein is CASIRGQGNEQYF. The CDR3 region has the DNA TGTGCCAGCATTCGTGGACAGGGCAACGAGCAGTACTTC.

The chain links TRBV6-1 to TRBJ1-2, with D perhaps TRBD1 (6 bases). Trimming took 1 base from V and 2 from J, leaving 11 bases between them. In germline, CDR1 is MNHNS, CDR2 SASEGT. This CDR3 region has 15 residues. CDR3 nucleotide sequence: TGTGCCAGCAGTGAAGAACTCGACAGGAACTATGGCTACACCTTC. It encodes CASSEELDRNYGYTF.

This chain joins TRBV4-1 and TRBJ2-7; D is undetermined. CDR3 length: 15 amino acids. Germline V gene sequence: CDR1 MGHRA, CDR2 YSYEKL. The V end lost 0 bases, the J end lost 0 bases, and 9 bases lay between the germline ends. CDR3: CASSQELRYSYEQYF. In DNA form, the CDR3 reads TGCGCCAGCAGCCAAGAGTTGCGGTACTCCTACGAGCAGTACTTC.

This sequence joins TRBV11-2 and TRBJ1-1; TRBD1 is a possible D gene (5 bases). The CDR3 is made up of 19 amino acids. With 0 bases removed from V and 0 bases from J, the gap between germline ends came to 20 bases. CDR1 is SGHAT, CDR2 FQNNGV, per germline. The CDR3 loop is CASSLDLRYGGSMNTEAFF. The CDR3 DNA sequence: TGTGCCAGCAGCTTAGACCTAAGGTACGGGGGGAGCATGAACACTGAAGCTTTCTTT. Combining the CDR3 with reference TRBV11-2 and TRBJ1-1 gives the whole variable domain EAGVAQSPRYKIIEKRQSVAFWCNPISGHATLYWYQQILGQGPKLLIQFQNNGVVDDSQLPKDRFSAERLKGVDSTLKIQPAKLEDSAVYLCASSLDLRYGGSMNTEAFFGQGTRLTVV.